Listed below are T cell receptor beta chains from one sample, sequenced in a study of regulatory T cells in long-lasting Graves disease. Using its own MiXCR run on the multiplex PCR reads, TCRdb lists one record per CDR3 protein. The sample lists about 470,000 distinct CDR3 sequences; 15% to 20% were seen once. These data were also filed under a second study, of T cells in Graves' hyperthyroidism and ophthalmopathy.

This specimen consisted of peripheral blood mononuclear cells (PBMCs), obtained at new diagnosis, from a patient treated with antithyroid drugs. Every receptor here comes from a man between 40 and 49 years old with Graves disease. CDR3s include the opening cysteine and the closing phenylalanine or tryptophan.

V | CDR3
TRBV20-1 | CSARFGLNEKLFF
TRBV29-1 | CSVEGLAGVPDTQYF
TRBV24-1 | CATSALSSNTGELFF
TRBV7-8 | CASSLGDISNQPQHF
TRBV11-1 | CASSFISGRDEQFF
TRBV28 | CASSPGLAGDYEQFF
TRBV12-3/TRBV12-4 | CASSLEQRVGSSEAFF
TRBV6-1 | CASSERGTFRSGANVLTF
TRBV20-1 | CSASIDGGTDTQYF
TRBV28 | CASARTSGKGNEQFF
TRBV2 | CASSEYGVGPQHF
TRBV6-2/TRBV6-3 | CASSSIVQGMAKNIQYF
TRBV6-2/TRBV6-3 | CASSYNRDPPQTQYF
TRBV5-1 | CASSERTSPGEQYF
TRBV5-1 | CASSIHAGDSGNTIYF
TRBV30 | CAWKATGELFF
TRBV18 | CASSPRGASGGTDTQYF
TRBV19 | CASSIFSGQGALEQYF
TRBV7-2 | CASSFYSGRGRTDTQYF
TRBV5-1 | CASSALGRETQYF
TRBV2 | CASSAGGPTGELFF
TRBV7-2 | CASSFATGNIQYF
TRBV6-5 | CASSSIAIGEQFF
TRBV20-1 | CSARGTNTGELFF